This T cell receptor beta chain was recorded in a study of low-dose radiotherapy and immunotherapy resistance in tumors. CDR3 length: 14 residues. Germline V gives CDR1 SQVTM, CDR2 ANQGSEA. The ends were cut back, 6 bases at V and 0 bases at J, with 14 bases in the middle. Time point indicated: before trial treatment. First-strand cDNA used TRAV- and TRBV-specific primers, covering alpha and beta chains. With a V-primer adapter and a constant-region primer, TCRs were amplified for 20 to 25 PCR cycles. Each CDR3 protein is one row after TCRdb ran MiXCR on the reads. The table lists 64,000 or so distinct CDR3 sequences, more than 20% of them singletons. This clonotype was seen repeatedly, ten times or more.

The starting material was PBMCs, obtained before treatment. The V and J genes are TRBV29-1 and TRBJ1-2; D is perhaps TRBD1 (6 bases). This TCR came from a male donor with rectosigmoid adenocarcinoma. The chain's CDR3 is CSVSRDTSNYGYTF. The CDR3 nucleotides read TGCAGCGTCAGCCGGGACACGTCTAACTATGGCTACACCTTC.